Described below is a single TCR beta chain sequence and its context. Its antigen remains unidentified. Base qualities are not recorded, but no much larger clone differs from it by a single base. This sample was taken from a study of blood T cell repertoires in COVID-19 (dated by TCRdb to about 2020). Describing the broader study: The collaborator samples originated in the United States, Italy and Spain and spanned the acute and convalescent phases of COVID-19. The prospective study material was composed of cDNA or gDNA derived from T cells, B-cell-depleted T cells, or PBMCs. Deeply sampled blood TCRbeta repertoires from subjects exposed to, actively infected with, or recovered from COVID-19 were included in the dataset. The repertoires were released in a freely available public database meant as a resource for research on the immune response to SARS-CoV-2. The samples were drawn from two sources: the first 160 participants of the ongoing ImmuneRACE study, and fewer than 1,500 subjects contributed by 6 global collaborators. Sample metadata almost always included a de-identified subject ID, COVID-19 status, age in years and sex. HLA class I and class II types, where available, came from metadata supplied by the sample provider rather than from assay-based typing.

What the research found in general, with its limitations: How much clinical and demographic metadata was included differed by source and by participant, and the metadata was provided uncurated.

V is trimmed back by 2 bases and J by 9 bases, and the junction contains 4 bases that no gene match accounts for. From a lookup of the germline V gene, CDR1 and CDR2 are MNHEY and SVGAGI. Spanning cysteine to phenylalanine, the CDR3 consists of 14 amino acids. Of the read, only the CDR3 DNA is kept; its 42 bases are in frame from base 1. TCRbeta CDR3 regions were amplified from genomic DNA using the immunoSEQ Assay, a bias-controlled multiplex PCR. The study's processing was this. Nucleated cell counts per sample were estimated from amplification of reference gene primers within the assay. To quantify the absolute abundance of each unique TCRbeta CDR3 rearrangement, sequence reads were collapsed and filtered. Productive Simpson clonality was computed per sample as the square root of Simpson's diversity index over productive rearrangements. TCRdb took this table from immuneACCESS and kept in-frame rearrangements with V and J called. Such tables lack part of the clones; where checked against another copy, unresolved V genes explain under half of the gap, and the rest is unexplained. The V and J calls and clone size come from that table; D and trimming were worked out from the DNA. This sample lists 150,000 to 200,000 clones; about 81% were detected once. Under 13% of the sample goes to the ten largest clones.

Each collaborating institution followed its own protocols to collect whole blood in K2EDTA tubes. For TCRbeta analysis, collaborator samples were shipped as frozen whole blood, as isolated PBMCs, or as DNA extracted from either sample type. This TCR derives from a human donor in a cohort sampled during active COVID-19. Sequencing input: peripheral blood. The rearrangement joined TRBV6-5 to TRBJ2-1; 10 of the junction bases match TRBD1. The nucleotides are TGTGCCAGCAGTTACGAGGGACAGGGGCTTGAGCAGTTCTTC. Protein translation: CASSYEGQGLEQFF.